These 21 T cell receptor beta chains were sequenced from one sample in a study of blood T cell repertoires in COVID-19. Method: immunoSEQ multiplex PCR; TCRdb's copy keeps in-frame clones and lacks some. The repertoire has 150,000 to 200,000 clones, roughly nine tenths of them found once; the top ten carry around 1.9%. The sequenced sample was peripheral blood. Receptor source: a man younger than 35 who had recovered from COVID-19.

This clone was seen a single time. The V and J genes are TRBV28 and TRBJ2-5; 12 bases are a match to TRBD2. CDR3 length: 17 amino acids. The V gene's germline CDR1 is MDHEN and CDR2 SYDVKM. The ends lost 4 bases at V and 2 bases at J; junction bases unmatched: 8. The CDR3 here is CASSSEGLAGRQETQYF. CDR3 DNA sequence: TGTGCCAGCAGTTCGGAAGGACTAGCGGGGAGGCAAGAGACCCAGTACTTC. The complete variable domain, with remaining parts taken from reference TRBV28 and TRBJ2-5, reads DVKVTQSSRYLVKRTGEKVFLECVQDMDHENMFWYRQDPGLGLRLIYFSYDVKMKEKGDIPEGYSVSREKKERFSLILESASTNQTSMYLCASSSEGLAGRQETQYFGPGTRLLVL.

The chain combines TRBV18 with TRBJ2-5; 8 nucleotides match TRBD2. After removal of 3 bases from V and 5 bases from J, the junction contained 14 bases not matched to a gene. The CDR3 is 17 residues long. Germline V gives CDR1 KGHSH, CDR2 LQKENI. CDR3 coding DNA: TGTGCCAGCTCACCCTCCGCCCCGGCGGGAGGTTCGGAGACCCAGTACTTC. Translated: CASSPSAPAGGSETQYF.

V and J are TRBV6-2 or TRBV6-3 and TRBJ1-2; the match to TRBD1 covers 10 bases. Trimming took 5 bases from V and 8 from J; bases not matched to a gene: 5. The CDR3 covers 13 residues. CDR1 and CDR2 from the germline V gene are MNHEY and SVGEGT. The CDR3 DNA sequence: TGTGCCAGCAGTCTCGACAGGGGGCTAGGCTACACCTTC. Translation: CASSLDRGLGYTF.

CDR3 residues: CSVGPGMNTEAFF. As DNA, the CDR3 is TGCAGCGTTGGCCCAGGCATGAACACTGAAGCTTTCTTT. J is TRBJ1-1 and V is TRBV29-1; D unclear. Trimming pared 4 bases from V and 0 bases from J, leaving 9 bases between. The CDR3 consists of 13 residues. CDR1 is SQVTM, CDR2 ANQGSEA, per germline.

The V gene is TRBV27, the J gene TRBJ2-7; weak D call: TRBD2 (5 bases). CDR1 MNHEY and CDR2 SMNVEV come from the germline V gene (reference sequence). V was trimmed by 0 bases and J by 4 bases, leaving 13 bases between them. This CDR3 has 15 residues. CDR3 sequence reads: CASSLSPGRGYEQYF. The CDR3 DNA is TGTGCCAGCAGTTTATCGCCGGGGAGAGGATACGAGCAGTACTTC.

The CDR3 DNA is TGTGCCAGCAGGGCCGGGACAGGGTTACTTAGAGCTTTCTTT. It encodes CASRAGTGLLRAFF. This sequence joins TRBV6-5 and TRBJ1-1, with 9 bases fitting TRBD1. This CDR3 comprises 14 residues. V was pared by 6 bases and J by 10 bases, with 12 bases of the junction left unmatched. The germline V gene encodes CDR1 MNHEY and CDR2 SVGAGI.

The J gene is TRBJ1-2, the V gene TRBV25-1; TRBD1 might be the D (6 bases). The CDR3 extends over 13 amino acids. Between the trimmed V and J ends, which lost 4 bases and 4 bases, there was a span of 10 bases. CDR1 MGHDK and CDR2 SYGVNS come from the germline V gene. The chain's CDR3 is CASSGTGLYGYTF. DNA for the CDR3: TGTGCCAGCAGTGGAACAGGGCTCTATGGCTACACCTTC.

The rearrangement joins TRBV7-2 to TRBJ1-2, with 7 nucleotides matching TRBD1. This CDR3 comprises 14 residues. After removal of 6 bases from V and 2 bases from J, the junction contained 6 bases not matched to a gene. Germline V gene lookup returns CDR1 SGHTA and CDR2 FQGNSA. CDR3 amino acids: CASSPDRANYGYTF. CDR3 nucleotides: TGTGCCAGCAGTCCTGACAGGGCAAACTATGGCTACACCTTC.

CDR3 nucleotide sequence: TGTGCCAGCAGCTTAGGCCCGGGACAGGGCATTCAGTACTTC. The encoded protein is CASSLGPGQGIQYF. The chain recombines TRBV11-2 with TRBJ2-4; 9 bases match TRBD1. The CDR3 length is 14 residues. V shed 1 base, J shed 9 bases, and the junction held 4 bases outside the gene matches. Per the germline V gene, CDR1 is SGHAT and CDR2 is FQNNGV.

The chain joins TRBV6-5 to TRBJ1-2; D possibly corresponds to TRBD1 (6 bases). In germline, CDR1 is MNHEY, CDR2 SVGAGI. Trimming took 6 bases from V and 4 from J, leaving 6 bases between them. The CDR3 totals 11 residues. CDR3 DNA sequence: TGTGCCAGCAGAGGGGGCTATGGCTACACCTTC. This encodes CASRGGYGYTF.

The chain joins TRBV19 to TRBJ2-5; 8 positions agree with TRBD1. The V and J ends lost 1 base and 1 base, in that order; junction bases with no gene match: 5. Germline-derived CDR1 and CDR2 are LNHDA and SQIVND (reference sequence). The CDR3 is 16 amino acids. The CDR3 nucleotides are TGTGCCAGTAGTATAGGTGGGACAGGAGGCCAAGAGACCCAGTACTTC. This sequence encodes CASSIGGTGGQETQYF. Based on the CDR3 plus reference TRBV19 and TRBJ2-5, the full variable domain is DGGITQSPKYLFRKEGQNVTLSCEQNLNHDAMYWYRQDPGQGLRLIYYSQIVNDFQKGDIAEGYSVSREKKESFPLTVTSAQKNPTAFYLCASSIGGTGGQETQYFGPGTRLLVL.

CDR3 bases: TGCGCCAGCAGCGTGGAACGACACATGAACACTGAAGCTTTCTTT. It specifies CASSVERHMNTEAFF. The chain employs TRBV5-1 and TRBJ1-1; D is unclear. V was pared by 4 bases and J by 0 bases, with 13 bases between. The CDR3 contains 15 residues. Germline CDR1 is SGHRS and CDR2 is YFSETQ.

The chain combines TRBV28 with TRBJ2-2, with 8 positions matching TRBD1. The CDR3 is 15 amino acids. The V and J ends lost 6 bases and 1 base, in that order; junction bases with no gene match: 4. Germline V gene lookup returns CDR1 MDHEN and CDR2 SYDVKM. The CDR3 protein is CASSAGGLNTGELFF. The DNA of the CDR3 is TGTGCCAGCAGCGCAGGGGGCTTGAACACCGGGGAGCTGTTTTTT.

The chain uses TRBV12-2 and TRBJ2-7; the DNA was not compared with TRBD2, the D call given in the table. TRBV12-2 is listed as a pseudogene. The CDR3 extends over 16 amino acids. This chain's CDR3 is CASRLGTPPSSYEQYF. CDR3 coding DNA: TGTGCAAGTCGCCTAGGGACTCCCCCGAGCTCCTACGAGCAGTACTTC.

V gene TRBV6-5 combines with J gene TRBJ2-5; 9 bases are shared with TRBD2. The germline V gene has CDR1 MNHEY and CDR2 SVGAGI. This CDR3 has 15 amino acids. The junction had 9 bases not matched to a gene; V was cut back by 7 bases and J by 3 bases. Here the CDR3 DNA reads TGTGCCAGCACCCAACCCTCTAGCGGGAAAGAGACCCAGTACTTC. It translates to CASTQPSSGKETQYF.

The gene calls are TRBV27 and TRBJ2-1, with a weak D call TRBD2 (6 bases). This CDR3 comprises 16 residues. Germline V gene data show CDR1 as MNHEY and CDR2 as SMNVEV (reference sequence). Trimming shortened V by 0 bases and J by 0 bases, and 9 bases separated the two germline ends. The CDR3 region is CASSLSGGSSYNEQFF. CDR3 DNA sequence: TGTGCCAGCAGTTTATCTGGAGGGAGCTCCTACAATGAGCAGTTCTTC.

The DNA of the CDR3 is TGTGCCAGCAGTGGAGCGGGGATATACGAGCAGTACTTC. Residues: CASSGAGIYEQYF. The V call is TRBV25-1, the J call TRBJ2-7; 7 bases are a match to TRBD2. This CDR3 is built from 13 residues. CDR1 and CDR2 (germline): MGHDK, SYGVNS. Trimming took 4 bases from V and 4 from J; bases not matched to a gene: 4.

The V and J genes are TRBV2 and TRBJ1-5, with D possibly being TRBD1 (5 bases). The V and J ends lost 0 bases and 7 bases respectively, with 16 bases between them. Germline V gene sequence: CDR1 SNHLY, CDR2 FYNNEI. This CDR3 contains 16 residues. The CDR3 loop is CASSEALVGGTQPQHF. CDR3 coding DNA: TGTGCCAGCAGTGAAGCGCTTGTTGGGGGGACGCAGCCCCAGCATTTT.

The chain carries TRBV2 and TRBJ2-2, with D possibly TRBD2 on 7 matching bases. In germline, CDR1 is SNHLY, CDR2 FYNNEI. CDR3 size: 16 residues. The V end lost 2 bases, the J end lost 3 bases, and 13 bases lay between the germline ends. The CDR3 loop is CASSELGGRHTGELFF. CDR3 nucleotide sequence: TGTGCCAGCAGTGAATTGGGGGGGCGGCACACCGGGGAGCTGTTTTTT.

V and J are TRBV7-3 and TRBJ2-3; TRBD2 aligns across 10 bases. J was trimmed by 5 bases and V by 8 bases; bases with no gene match: 4. Germline CDR1 is SGHTA and CDR2 is FQGTGA. This CDR3 is 13 amino acids long. The CDR3 protein is CASSSGRGDTQYF. The CDR3 DNA reads TGTGCCAGCTCAAGCGGGAGGGGAGATACGCAGTATTTT. Drawing the rest from reference TRBV7-3 and TRBJ2-3, the complete variable domain is GAGVSQTPSNKVTEKGKYVELRCDPISGHTALYWYRQSLGQGPEFLIYFQGTGAADDSGLPNDRFFAVRPEGSVSTLKIQRTERGDSAVYLCASSSGRGDTQYFGPGTRLTVL.

This CDR3 reads CASSAVAAEAFF. The CDR3 DNA follows: TGTGCCAGCAGCGCCGTGGCCGCTGAAGCTTTCTTT. The chain has TRBV7-9 and TRBJ1-1, with no clear D. V lost 5 bases and J 6 bases, leaving 10 bases between the germline ends. The CDR3 totals 12 residues. The germline V gene has CDR1 SEHNR and CDR2 FQNEAQ (reference sequence).